This TCR beta chain was sequenced in a study of blood T cell repertoires in COVID-19. The method was immunoSEQ multiplex PCR; TCRdb's version includes in-frame clones alone and lacks a portion of them. The repertoire holds nearly 300,000 clones, with approximately 88% as singletons. The V end lost 3 bases, the J end lost 0 bases, and 12 bases lay between the germline ends. The CDR3 is made up of 17 amino acids. Germline CDR1 and CDR2: SGHTA and FQGTGA. This chain connects TRBV7-3 to TRBJ2-6; tentatively, D is TRBD2 (5 bases). The sample consisted of peripheral blood. The receptor's source is a woman in her 30s who had recovered from COVID-19. The CDR3: CASSFSTGNSGANVLTF. The CDR3 nucleotides are TGTGCCAGCAGCTTTAGTACGGGAAACTCTGGGGCCAACGTCCTGACTTTC.